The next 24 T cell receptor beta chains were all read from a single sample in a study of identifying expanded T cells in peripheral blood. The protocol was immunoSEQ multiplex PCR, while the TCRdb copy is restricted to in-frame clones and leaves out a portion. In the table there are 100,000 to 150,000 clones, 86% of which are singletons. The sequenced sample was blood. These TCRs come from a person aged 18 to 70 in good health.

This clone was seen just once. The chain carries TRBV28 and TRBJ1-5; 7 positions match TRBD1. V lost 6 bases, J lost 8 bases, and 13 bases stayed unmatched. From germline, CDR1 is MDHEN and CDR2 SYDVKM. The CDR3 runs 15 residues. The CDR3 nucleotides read TGTGCCAGCAGAGAACAGGGGTCGAATGGTGAGCCCCAGCATTTT. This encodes CASREQGSNGEPQHF.

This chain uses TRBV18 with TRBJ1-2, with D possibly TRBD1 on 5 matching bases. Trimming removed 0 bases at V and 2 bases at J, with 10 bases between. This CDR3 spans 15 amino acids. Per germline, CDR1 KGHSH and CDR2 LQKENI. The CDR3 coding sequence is TGTGCCAGCTCACCACCCGGCGGACAAAACTATGGCTACACCTTC. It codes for CASSPPGGQNYGYTF.

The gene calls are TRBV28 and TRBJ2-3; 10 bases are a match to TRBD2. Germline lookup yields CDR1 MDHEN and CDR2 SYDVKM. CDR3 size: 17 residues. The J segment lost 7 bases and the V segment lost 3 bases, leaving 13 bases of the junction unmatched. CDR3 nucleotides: TGTGCCAGCAGTTTCCGGGGTAGCGGGAGGTCAGGGTATACGCAGTATTTT. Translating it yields CASSFRGSGRSGYTQYF.

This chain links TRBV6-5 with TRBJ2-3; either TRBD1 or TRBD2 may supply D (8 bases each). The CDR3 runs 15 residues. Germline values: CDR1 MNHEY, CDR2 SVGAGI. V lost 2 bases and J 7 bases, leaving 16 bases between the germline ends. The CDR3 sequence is CASSYTGGTGNTQYF. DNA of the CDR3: TGTGCCAGCAGTTACACGGGAGGGACAGGAAATACGCAGTATTTT.

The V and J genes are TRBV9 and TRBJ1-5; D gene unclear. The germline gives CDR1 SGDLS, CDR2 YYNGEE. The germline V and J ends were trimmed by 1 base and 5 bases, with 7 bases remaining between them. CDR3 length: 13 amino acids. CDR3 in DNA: TGTGCCAGCAGCGTATCTACGGATCAGCCCCAGCATTTT. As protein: CASSVSTDQPQHF.

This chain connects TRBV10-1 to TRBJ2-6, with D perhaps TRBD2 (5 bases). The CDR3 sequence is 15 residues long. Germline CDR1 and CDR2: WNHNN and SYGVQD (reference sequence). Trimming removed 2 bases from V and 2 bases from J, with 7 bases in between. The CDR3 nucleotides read TGCGCCAGCAGTGAGGGACTTCCTGGGGCCAACGTCCTGACTTTC. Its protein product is CASSEGLPGANVLTF.

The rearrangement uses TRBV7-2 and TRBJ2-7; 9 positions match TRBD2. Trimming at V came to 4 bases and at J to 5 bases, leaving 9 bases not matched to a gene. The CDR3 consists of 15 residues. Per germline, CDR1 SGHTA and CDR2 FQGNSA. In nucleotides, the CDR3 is TGTGCCAGCAGCTCGATGAGCGGGAGGTTGAACGAGCAGTACTTC. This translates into CASSSMSGRLNEQYF.

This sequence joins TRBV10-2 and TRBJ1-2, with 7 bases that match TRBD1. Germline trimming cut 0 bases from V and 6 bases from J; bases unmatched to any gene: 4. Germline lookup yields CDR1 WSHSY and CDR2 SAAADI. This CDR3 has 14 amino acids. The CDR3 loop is CASSESQTGNGYTF. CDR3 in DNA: TGCGCCAGCAGTGAGTCACAGACAGGGAATGGCTACACCTTC.

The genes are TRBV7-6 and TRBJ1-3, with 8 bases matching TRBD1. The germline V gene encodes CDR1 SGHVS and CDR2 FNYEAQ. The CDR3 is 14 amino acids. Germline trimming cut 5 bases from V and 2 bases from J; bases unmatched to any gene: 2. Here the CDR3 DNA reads TGTGCCAGCAGCCCGACAGGGGCTGGAAACACCATATATTTT. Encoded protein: CASSPTGAGNTIYF. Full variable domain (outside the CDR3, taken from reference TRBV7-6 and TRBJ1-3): GAGVSQSPRYKVTKRGQDVALRCDPISGHVSLYWYRQALGQGPEFLTYFNYEAQQDKSGLPNDRFSAERPEGSISTLTIQRTEQRDSAMYRCASSPTGAGNTIYFGEGSWLTVV.

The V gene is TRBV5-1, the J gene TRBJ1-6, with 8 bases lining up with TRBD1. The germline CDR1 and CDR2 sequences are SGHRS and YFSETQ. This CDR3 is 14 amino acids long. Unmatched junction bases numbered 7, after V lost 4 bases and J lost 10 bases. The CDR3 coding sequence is TGCGCCAGCAGCAGGACAGGGACGAGCTCACCCCTCCACTTT. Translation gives CASSRTGTSSPLHF. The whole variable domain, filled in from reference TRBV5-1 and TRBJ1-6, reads KAGVTQTPRYLIKTRGQQVTLSCSPISGHRSVSWYQQTPGQGLQFLFEYFSETQRNKGNFPGRFSGRQFSNSRSEMNVSTLELGDSALYLCASSRTGTSSPLHFGNGTRLTVT.

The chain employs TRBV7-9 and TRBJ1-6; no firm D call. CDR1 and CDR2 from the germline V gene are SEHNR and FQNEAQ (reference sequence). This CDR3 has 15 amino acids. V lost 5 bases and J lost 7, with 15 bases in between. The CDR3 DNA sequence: TGTGCCAGCAGCCCCCTCGAGCTTGGGAATTCACCCCTCCACTTT. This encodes CASSPLELGNSPLHF.

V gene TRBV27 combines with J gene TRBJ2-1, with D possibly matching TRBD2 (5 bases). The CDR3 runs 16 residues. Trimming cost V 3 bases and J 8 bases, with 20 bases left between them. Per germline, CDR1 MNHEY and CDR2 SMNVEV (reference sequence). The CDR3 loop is CASSFKGNLLGDEQFF. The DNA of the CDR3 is TGTGCCAGCAGTTTTAAAGGGAACTTACTAGGAGATGAGCAGTTCTTC.

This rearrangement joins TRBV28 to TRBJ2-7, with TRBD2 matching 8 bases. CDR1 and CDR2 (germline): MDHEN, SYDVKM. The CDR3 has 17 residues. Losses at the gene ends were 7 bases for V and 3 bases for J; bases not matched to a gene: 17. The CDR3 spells CASNNPGGAGSDYEQYF. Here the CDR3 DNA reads TGTGCCAGCAATAACCCCGGGGGGGCTGGAAGTGACTACGAGCAGTACTTC.

The CDR3, as DNA: TGTGCCAGCACATTGGGGGGGGAGCCCCAGCATTTT. Residues: CASTLGGEPQHF. V gene TRBV28 combines with J gene TRBJ1-5, with a possible D match to TRBD1 (5 bases). The V gene lost 7 bases and the J gene lost 8 bases, with 12 bases spanning the gap. CDR3 length: 12 residues. CDR1 and CDR2 (germline): MDHEN, SYDVKM.

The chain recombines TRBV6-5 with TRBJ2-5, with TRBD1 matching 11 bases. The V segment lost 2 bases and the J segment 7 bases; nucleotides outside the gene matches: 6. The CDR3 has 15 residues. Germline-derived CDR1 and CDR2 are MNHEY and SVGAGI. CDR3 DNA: TGTGCCAGCAGTTACACCGGGACAGGGGGTGGGACCCAGTACTTC. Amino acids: CASSYTGTGGGTQYF.

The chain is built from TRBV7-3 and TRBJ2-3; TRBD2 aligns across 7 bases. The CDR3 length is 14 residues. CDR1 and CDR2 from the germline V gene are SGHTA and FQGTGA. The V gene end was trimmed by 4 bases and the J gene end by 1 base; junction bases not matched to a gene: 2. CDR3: CASSSTSGTDTQYF. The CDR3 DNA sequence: TGTGCCAGCAGCTCAACTAGCGGCACAGATACGCAGTATTTT. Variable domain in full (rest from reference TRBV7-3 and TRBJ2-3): GAGVSQTPSNKVTEKGKYVELRCDPISGHTALYWYRQSLGQGPEFLIYFQGTGAADDSGLPNDRFFAVRPEGSVSTLKIQRTERGDSAVYLCASSSTSGTDTQYFGPGTRLTVL.

This chain's CDR3 is CASSTGTVATNEKLFF. The CDR3 nucleotides read TGTGCCAGCAGCACCGGGACAGTCGCAACTAATGAAAAACTGTTTTTT. This chain joins TRBV5-8 and TRBJ1-4, with 7 bases aligning to TRBD1. Germline V lookup: CDR1 SGHTS, CDR2 YDEGEE. This CDR3 is built from 16 residues. J was trimmed by 0 bases and V by 4 bases; bases with no gene match: 6.

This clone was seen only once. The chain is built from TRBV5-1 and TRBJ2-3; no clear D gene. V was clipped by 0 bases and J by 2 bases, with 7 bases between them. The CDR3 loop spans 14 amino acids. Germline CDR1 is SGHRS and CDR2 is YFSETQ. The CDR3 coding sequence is TGCGCCAGCAGCTTGGCCTCCGACACAGATACGCAGTATTTT. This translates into CASSLASDTDTQYF.

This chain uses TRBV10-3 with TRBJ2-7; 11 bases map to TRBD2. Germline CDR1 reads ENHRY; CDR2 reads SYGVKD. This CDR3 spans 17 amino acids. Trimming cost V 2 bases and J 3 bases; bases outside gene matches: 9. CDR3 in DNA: TGTGCCATCAGTGAGCCTAGCGGGGGGCCAACTAACTACGAGCAGTACTTC. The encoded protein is CAISEPSGGPTNYEQYF.

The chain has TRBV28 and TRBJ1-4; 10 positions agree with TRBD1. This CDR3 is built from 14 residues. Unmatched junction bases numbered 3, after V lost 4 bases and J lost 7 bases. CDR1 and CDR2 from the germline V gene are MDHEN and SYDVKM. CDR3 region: CASSSDRGVEKLFF. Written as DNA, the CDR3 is TGTGCCAGCAGTTCGGACAGGGGGGTTGAAAAACTGTTTTTT.

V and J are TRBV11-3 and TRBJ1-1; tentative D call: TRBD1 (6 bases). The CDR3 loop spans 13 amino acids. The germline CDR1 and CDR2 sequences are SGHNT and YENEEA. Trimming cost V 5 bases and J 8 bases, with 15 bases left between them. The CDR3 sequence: CASSRGGVAEAFF. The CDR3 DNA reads TGTGCCAGCAGCCGGGGGGGCGTGGCCGAAGCTTTCTTT.

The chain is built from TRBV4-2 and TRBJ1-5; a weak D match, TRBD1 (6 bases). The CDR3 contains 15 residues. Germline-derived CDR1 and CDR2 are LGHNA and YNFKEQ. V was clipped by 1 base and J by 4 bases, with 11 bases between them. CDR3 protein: CASSQADSPNQPQHF. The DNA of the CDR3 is TGTGCCAGCAGCCAAGCGGACAGTCCTAATCAGCCCCAGCATTTT.

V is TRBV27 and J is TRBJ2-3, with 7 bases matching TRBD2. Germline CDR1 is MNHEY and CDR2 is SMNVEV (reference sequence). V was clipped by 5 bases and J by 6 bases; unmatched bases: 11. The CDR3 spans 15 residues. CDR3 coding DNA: TGTGCCAGCAGTCATAGAGCGGGATTGGGGGATACGCAGTATTTT. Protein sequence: CASSHRAGLGDTQYF.

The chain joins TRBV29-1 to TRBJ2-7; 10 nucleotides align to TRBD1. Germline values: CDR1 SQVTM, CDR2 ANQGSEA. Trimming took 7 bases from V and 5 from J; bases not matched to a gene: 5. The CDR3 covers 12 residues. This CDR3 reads CSAPGQGHEQYF. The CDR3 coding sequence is TGCAGCGCTCCGGGACAGGGGCACGAGCAGTACTTC.